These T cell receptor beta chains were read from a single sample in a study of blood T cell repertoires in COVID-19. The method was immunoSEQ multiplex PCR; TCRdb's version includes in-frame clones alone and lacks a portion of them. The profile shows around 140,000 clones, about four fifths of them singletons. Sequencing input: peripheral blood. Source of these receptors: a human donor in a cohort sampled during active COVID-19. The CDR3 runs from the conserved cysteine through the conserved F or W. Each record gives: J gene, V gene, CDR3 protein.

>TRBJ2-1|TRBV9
CASSPRPQGARNEQFF
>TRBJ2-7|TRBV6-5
CASDRDRGPYEQYF
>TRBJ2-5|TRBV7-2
CASSLRKGTGSRQETQYF
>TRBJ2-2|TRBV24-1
CATSEGGTGRVTGELFF
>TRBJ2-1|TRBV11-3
CASSLAGLENNEQFF
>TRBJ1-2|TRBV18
CASSPSAGQGAGYTF
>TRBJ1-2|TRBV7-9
CASSSDRVLTF
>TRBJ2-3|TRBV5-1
CASSLDLPSTDTQYF
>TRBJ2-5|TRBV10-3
CAISRLAGGPGETQYF
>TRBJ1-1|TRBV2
CASSDGGYKAEAFF
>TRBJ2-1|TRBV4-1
CASSQAVEQFF
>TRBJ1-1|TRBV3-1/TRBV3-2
CASSRIQGPGTEAFF
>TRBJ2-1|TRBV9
CASSVSQGPYNEQFF
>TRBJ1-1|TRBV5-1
CASSDARGNTEAFF
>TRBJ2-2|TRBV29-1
CSVAPPAGGAGELFF
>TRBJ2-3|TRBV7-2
CASRRGLAGGGADTQYF
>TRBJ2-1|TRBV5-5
CASSAVTGGNNEQFF
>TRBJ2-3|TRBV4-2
CASSQGASGSLNTQYF
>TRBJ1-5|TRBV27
CASSARSGRGNQPQHF
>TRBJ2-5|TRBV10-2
CASSVAGRETQYF
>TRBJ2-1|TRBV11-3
CASSYTGTPNNEQFF
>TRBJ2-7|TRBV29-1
CSVSGGSYEQYF
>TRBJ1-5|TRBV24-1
CATSDSTGFNQPQHF
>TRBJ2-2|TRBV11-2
CASSPAPGGPRTGELFF
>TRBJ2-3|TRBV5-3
CARSPGLGLSTQYF
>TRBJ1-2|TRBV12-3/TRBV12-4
CASSFRGVGGYTF
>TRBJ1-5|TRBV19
CASSMPSSRGANQPQHF
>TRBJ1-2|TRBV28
CASSVQGRRVYTF